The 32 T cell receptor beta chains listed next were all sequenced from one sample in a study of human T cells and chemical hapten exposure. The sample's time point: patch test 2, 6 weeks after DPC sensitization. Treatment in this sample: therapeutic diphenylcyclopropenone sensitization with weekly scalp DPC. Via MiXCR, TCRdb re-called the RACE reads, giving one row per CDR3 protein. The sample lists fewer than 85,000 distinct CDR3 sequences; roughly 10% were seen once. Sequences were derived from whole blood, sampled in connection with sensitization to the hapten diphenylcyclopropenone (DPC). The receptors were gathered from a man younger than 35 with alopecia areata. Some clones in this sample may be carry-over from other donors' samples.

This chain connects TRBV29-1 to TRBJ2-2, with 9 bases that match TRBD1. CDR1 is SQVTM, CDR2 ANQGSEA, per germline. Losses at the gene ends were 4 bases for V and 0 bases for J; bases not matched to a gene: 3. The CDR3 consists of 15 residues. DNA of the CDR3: TGCAGCGTTGGGGGACAGGGCGCGAACACCGGGGAGCTGTTTTTT. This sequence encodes CSVGGQGANTGELFF.

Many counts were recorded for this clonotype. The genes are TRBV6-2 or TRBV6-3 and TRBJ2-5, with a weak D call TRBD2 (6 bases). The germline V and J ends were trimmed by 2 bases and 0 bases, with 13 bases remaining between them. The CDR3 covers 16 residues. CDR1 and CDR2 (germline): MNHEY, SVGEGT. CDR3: CASSYPGLRYQETQYF. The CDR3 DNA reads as TGTGCCAGCAGTTACCCGGGACTCAGGTACCAAGAGACCCAGTACTTC.

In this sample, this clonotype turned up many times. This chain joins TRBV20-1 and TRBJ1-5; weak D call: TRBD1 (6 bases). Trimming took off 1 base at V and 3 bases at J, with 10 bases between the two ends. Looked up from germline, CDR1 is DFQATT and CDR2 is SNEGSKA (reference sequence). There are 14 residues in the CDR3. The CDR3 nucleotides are TGCAGTGCTAGAGTGGGGGCGTCCAATCAGCCCCAGCATTTT. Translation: CSARVGASNQPQHF.

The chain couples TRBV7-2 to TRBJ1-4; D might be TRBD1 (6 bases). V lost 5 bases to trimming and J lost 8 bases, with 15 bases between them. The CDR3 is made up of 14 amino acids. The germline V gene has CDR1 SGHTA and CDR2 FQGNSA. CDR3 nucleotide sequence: TGTGCCAGCAGCCCCCGGCAGGGGAGCGAAAAACTGTTTTTT. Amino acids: CASSPRQGSEKLFF.

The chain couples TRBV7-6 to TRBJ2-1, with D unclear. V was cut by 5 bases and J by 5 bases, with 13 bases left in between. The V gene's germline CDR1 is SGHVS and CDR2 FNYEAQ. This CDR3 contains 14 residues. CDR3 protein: CASSPPIANNEQFF. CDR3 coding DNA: TGTGCCAGCAGCCCCCCGATCGCAAACAATGAGCAGTTCTTC.

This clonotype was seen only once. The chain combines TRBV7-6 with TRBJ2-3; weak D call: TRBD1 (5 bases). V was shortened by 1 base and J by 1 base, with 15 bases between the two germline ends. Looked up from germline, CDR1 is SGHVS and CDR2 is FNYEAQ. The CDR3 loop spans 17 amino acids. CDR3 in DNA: TGTGCCAGCAGCTTAGAAGTGGGGCCGGGTGGCACAGATACGCAGTATTTT. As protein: CASSLEVGPGGTDTQYF.

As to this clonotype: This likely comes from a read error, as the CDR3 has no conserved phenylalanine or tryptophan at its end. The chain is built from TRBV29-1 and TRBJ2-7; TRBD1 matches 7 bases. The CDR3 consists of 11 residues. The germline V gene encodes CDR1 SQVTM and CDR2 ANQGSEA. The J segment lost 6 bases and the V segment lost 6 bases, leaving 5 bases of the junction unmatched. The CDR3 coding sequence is TGCAGCGTCACAGGGGCGGGCGAGCAGTACTCC. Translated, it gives CSVTGAGEQYS.

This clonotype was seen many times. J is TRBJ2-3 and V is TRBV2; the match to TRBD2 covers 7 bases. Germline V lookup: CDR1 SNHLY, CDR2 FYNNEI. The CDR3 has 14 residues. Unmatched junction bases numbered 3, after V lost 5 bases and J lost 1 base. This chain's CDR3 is CASSIGGGTDTQYF. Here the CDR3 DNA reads TGTGCCAGCAGTATTGGGGGGGGCACAGATACGCAGTATTTT.

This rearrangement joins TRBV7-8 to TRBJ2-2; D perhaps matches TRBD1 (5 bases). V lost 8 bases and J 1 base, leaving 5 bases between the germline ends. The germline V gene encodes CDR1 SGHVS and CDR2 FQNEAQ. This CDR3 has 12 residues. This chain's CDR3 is CASQGNTGELFF. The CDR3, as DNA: TGTGCCAGCCAGGGGAACACCGGGGAGCTGTTTTTT.

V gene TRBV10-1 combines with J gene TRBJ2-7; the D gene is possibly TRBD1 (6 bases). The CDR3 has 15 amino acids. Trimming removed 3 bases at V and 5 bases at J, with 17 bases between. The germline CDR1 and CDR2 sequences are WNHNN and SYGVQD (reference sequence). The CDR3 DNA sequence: TGCGCCAGCAGTGACGGAGAGACAGGTCTCCACGAGCAGTACTTC. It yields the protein CASSDGETGLHEQYF.

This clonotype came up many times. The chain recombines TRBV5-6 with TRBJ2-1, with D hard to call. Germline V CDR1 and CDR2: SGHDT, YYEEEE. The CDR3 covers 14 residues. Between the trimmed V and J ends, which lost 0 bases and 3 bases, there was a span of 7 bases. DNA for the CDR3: TGTGCCAGCAGCTTGGGTTGGGGCTACAATGAGCAGTTCTTC. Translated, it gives CASSLGWGYNEQFF.

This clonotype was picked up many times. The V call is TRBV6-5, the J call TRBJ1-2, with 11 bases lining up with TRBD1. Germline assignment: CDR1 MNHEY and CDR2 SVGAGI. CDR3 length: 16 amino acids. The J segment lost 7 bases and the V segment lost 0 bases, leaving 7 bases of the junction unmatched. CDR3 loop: CASSYSSGQGAPGYTF. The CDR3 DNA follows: TGTGCCAGCAGTTACTCGAGTGGACAGGGGGCACCTGGCTACACCTTC.

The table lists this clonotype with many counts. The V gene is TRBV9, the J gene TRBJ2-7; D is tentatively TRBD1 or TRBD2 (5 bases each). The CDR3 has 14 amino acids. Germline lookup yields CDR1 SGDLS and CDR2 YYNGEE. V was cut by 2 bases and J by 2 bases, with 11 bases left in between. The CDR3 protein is CASSVSGTAYEQYF. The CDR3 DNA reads TGTGCCAGCAGCGTCTCCGGGACGGCCTACGAGCAGTACTTC. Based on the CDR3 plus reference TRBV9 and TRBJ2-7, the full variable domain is DSGVTQTPKHLITATGQRVTLRCSPRSGDLSVYWYQQSLDQGLQFLIQYYNGEERAKGNILERFSAQQFPDLHSELNLSSLELGDSALYFCASSVSGTAYEQYFGPGTRLTVT.

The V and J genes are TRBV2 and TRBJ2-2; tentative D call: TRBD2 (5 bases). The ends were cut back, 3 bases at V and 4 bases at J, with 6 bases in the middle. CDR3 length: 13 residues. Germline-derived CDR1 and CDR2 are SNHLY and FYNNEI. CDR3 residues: CASSDAGTGELFF. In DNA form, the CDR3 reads TGTGCCAGCAGTGATGCGGGCACCGGGGAGCTGTTTTTT.

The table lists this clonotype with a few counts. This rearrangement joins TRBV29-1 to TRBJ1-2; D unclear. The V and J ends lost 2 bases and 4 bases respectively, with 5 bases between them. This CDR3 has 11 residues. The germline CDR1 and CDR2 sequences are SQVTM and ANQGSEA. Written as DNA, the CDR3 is TGCAGCGTTGAACAGGTCTATGGCTACACCTTC. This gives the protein CSVEQVYGYTF.

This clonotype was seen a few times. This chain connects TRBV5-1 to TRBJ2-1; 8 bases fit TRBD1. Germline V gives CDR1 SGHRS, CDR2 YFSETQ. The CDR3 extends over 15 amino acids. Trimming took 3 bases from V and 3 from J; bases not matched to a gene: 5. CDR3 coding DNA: TGCGCCAGCAGCTCACGACAGGGGATCTACAATGAGCAGTTCTTC. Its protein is CASSSRQGIYNEQFF.

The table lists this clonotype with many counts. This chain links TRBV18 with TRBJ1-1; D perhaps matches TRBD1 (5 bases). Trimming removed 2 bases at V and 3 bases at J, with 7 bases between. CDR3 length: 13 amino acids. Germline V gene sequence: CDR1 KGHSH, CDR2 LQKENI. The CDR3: CASSPGAHTEAFF. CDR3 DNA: TGTGCCAGCTCACCAGGGGCCCACACTGAAGCTTTCTTT.

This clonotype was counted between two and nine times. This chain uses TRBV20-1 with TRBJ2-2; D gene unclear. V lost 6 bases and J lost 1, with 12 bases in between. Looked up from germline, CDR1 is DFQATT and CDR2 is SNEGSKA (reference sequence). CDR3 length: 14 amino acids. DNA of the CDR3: TGCAGTGCCGCTGACCACCTGAACACCGGGGAGCTGTTTTTT. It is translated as CSAADHLNTGELFF.

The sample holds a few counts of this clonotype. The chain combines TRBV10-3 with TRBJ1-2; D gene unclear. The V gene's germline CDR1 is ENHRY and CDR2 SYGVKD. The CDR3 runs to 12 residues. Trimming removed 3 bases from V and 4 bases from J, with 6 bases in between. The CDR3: CAISDSRYGYTF. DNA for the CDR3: TGTGCCATCAGTGATTCTCGCTATGGCTACACCTTC.

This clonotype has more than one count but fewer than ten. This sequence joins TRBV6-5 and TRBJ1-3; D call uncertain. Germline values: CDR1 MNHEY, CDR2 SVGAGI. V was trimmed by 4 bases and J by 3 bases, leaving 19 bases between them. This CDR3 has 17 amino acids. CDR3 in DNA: TGTGCCAGCAGTTTACTACAACGGCCGTTAGGTGGAAACACCATATATTTT. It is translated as CASSLLQRPLGGNTIYF.

This CDR3 is CASSPGQFYEQYF. The CDR3 DNA reads TGCGCCAGCAGCCCGGGACAGTTCTACGAGCAGTACTTC. The V and J genes are TRBV4-1 and TRBJ2-7; TRBD1 agrees at 7 bases. The CDR3 has 13 amino acids. The V and J ends lost 4 bases and 3 bases, in that order; junction bases with no gene match: 3. The germline V gene encodes CDR1 MGHRA and CDR2 YSYEKL.

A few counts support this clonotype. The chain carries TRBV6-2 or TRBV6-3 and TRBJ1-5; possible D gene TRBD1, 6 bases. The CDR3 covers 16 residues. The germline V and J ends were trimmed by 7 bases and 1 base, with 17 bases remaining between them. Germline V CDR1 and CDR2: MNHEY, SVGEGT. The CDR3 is CASKTRTVTSNQPQHF. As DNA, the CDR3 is TGTGCCAGCAAAACCCGGACAGTAACGAGCAATCAGCCCCAGCATTTT.

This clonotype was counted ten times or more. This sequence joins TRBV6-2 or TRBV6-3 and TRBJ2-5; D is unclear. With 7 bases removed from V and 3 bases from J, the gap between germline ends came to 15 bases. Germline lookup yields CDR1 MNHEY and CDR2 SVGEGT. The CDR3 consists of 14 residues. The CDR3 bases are TGTGCCAGCACCCGGACGGAGCGTAAAGAGACCCAGTACTTC. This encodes CASTRTERKETQYF.

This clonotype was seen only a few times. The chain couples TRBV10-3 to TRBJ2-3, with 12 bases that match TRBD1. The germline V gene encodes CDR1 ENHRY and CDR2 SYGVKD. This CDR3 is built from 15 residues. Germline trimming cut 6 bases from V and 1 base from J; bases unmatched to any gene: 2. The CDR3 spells CAIRGQGAGTDTQYF. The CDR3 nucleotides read TGTGCCATCAGGGGACAGGGGGCGGGCACAGATACGCAGTATTTT.

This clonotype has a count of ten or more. CDR3 DNA: TGTGCCAGCAGCTTGAGGCCCAGGACTACAGGGACCCCCTACAATGAGCAGTTCTTC. Translating gives CASSLRPRTTGTPYNEQFF. The chain combines TRBV5-4 with TRBJ2-1; D is tentatively TRBD1 or TRBD2 (6 bases each). Germline V lookup: CDR1 SGHNT, CDR2 YYREEE (reference sequence). Deletions cut 1 base from V and 2 bases from J, with 22 bases between. This CDR3 has 19 amino acids.

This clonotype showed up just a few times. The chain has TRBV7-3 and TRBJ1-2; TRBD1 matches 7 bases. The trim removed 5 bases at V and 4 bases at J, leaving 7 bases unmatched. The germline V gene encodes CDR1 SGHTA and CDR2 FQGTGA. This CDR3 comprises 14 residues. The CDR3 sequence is CASSARQGVYGYTF. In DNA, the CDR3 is TGTGCCAGCAGCGCCCGACAGGGTGTCTATGGCTACACCTTC.

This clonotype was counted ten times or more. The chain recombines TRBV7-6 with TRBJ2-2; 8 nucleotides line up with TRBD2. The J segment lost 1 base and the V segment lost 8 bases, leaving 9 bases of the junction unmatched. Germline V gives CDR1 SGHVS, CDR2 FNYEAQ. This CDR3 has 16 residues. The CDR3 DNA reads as TGTGCCAGCTCCAGCTTTAGCGGGATGAACACCGGGGAGCTGTTTTTT. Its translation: CASSSFSGMNTGELFF. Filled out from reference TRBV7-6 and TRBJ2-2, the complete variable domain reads GAGVSQSPRYKVTKRGQDVALRCDPISGHVSLYWYRQALGQGPEFLTYFNYEAQQDKSGLPNDRFSAERPEGSISTLTIQRTEQRDSAMYRCASSSFSGMNTGELFFGEGSRLTVL.

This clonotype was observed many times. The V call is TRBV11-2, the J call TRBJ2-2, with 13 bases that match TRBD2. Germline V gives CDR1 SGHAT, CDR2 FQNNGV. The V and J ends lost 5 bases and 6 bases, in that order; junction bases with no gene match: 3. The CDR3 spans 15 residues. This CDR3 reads CASSRGLAGSGELFF. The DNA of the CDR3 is TGTGCCAGCAGCAGGGGACTAGCGGGGTCCGGGGAGCTGTTTTTT.

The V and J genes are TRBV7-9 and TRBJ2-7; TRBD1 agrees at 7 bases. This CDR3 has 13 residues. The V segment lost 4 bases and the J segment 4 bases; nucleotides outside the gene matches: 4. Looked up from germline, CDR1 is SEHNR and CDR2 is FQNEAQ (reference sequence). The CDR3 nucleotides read TGTGCCAGCAGCTACCGGGACAGTTACGAGCAGTACGTC. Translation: CASSYRDSYEQYV.

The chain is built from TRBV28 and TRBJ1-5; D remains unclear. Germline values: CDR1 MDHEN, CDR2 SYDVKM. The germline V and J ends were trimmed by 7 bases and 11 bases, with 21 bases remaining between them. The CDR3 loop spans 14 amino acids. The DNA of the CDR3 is TGTGCCAGCATTCCCTCGACGGAGAGCAGAGCCCAGCATTTT. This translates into CASIPSTESRAQHF.

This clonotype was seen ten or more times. CDR3 bases: TGTGCCAGCAGCTTACCCAGGGAGAACACTGAAGCTTTCTTT. It translates to CASSLPRENTEAFF. The chain employs TRBV7-8 and TRBJ1-1; D might be TRBD1 (5 bases). The germline CDR1 and CDR2 sequences are SGHVS and FQNEAQ. The CDR3 is 14 amino acids. V lost 2 bases and J 1 base, leaving 8 bases between the germline ends.

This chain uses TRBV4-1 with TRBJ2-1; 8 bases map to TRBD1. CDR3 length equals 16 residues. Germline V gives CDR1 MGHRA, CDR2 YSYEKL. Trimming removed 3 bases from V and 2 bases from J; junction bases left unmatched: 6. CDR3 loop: CASSHADRAPYNEQFF. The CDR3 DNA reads TGCGCCAGCAGCCACGCGGACAGGGCCCCCTACAATGAGCAGTTCTTC.